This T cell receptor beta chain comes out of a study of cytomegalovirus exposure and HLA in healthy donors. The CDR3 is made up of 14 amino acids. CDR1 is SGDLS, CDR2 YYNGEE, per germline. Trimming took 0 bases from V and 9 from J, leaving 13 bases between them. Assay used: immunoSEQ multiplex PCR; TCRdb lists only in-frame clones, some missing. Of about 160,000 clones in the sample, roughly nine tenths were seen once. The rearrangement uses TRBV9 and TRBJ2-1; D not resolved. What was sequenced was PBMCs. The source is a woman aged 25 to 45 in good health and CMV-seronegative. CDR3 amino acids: CASSVESKSSEQFF. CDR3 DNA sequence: TGTGCCAGCAGCGTAGAGTCCAAAAGTTCTGAGCAGTTCTTC.